These 26 T cell receptor beta chains were sequenced from one sample in a study of persistence of HIV-infected CD4 T cells. This nonspecific control used anti-CD3/anti-CD28 bead stimulation of CD4+ T cells. CD4+ T cells upregulating both CD40 ligand and CD69 were sorted as responding cells. The antigens of these receptors remain unknown. The immunoSEQ assay was version 4, run in survey mode. Sequencing was performed with immunoSEQ multiplex PCR; in TCRdb, only in-frame clones are kept and a portion is missing. The sample gives 35,000 to 40,000 clones, roughly 89% of which show up once; 1.3% is in the top ten. The sequencing here drew on CD4+ T cells sorted from PBMCs after approximately 20-hour stimulation, taken from a patient who received antiretroviral therapy. These receptors all come from an adult man with HIV who was CMV-seropositive.

The V gene is TRBV20-1, the J gene TRBJ2-1, with TRBD2 as a possible D gene (5 bases). CDR3 length: 11 amino acids. Germline loops: CDR1 DFQATT, CDR2 SNEGSKA (reference sequence). The V and J ends lost 6 bases and 8 bases respectively, with 11 bases between them. The CDR3 sequence is CSAYGGDEQFF. The CDR3 nucleotides read TGCAGTGCCTATGGAGGCGATGAGCAGTTCTTC.

In its sample, this clone was seen once. This sequence joins TRBV7-8 and TRBJ2-3; 9 bases fit TRBD2. CDR3 length: 17 residues. V gave up 5 bases and J gave up 0 bases; unmatched junction bases: 9. Germline V CDR1 and CDR2: SGHVS, FQNEAQ. In nucleotides, the CDR3 is TGTGCCAGCAGCGTATCTAGCGGGATGTCGAGCACAGATACGCAGTATTTT. Amino acids: CASSVSSGMSSTDTQYF.

Only a few counts were recorded for this clone. The V and J genes are TRBV9 and TRBJ1-1, with no clear D. Germline V gene data show CDR1 as SGDLS and CDR2 as YYNGEE. The V end lost 2 bases, the J end lost 8 bases, and 13 bases lay between the germline ends. The CDR3 spans 13 residues. CDR3 residues: CASSVRTAGEAFF. DNA for the CDR3: TGTGCCAGCAGCGTCAGGACGGCTGGGGAAGCTTTCTTT.

V gene TRBV19 combines with J gene TRBJ1-5, with 9 bases fitting TRBD1. Germline CDR1 and CDR2: LNHDA and SQIVND (reference sequence). The CDR3 spans 14 residues. V trimming: 4 bases; J trimming: 6 bases; junction bases outside the gene matches: 4. The CDR3, as DNA: TGTGCCAGTAGTAGGGGACAGGGTGGTCAGCCCCAGCATTTT. It translates to CASSRGQGGQPQHF.

This chain links TRBV3-1 (or the pseudogene TRBV3-2) with TRBJ2-7; 7 positions agree with TRBD2. The V gene's germline CDR1 is LGHDT and CDR2 YNNKEL (reference sequence). V was clipped by 1 base and J by 2 bases; unmatched bases: 8. The CDR3 covers 16 residues. CDR3 sequence: CASSQASASGAYEQYF. DNA for the CDR3: TGTGCCAGCAGCCAAGCATCGGCTAGCGGCGCCTACGAGCAGTACTTC.

The rearrangement uses TRBV24-1 and TRBJ1-1; the D gene is possibly TRBD1 (6 bases). Germline lookup yields CDR1 KGHDR and CDR2 SFDVKD. V lost 0 bases to trimming and J lost 1 base, with 8 bases between them. The length of the CDR3 is 15 residues. The CDR3 loop reads CATSDLQGKNTEAFF. The CDR3 nucleotides are TGTGCCACCAGTGATTTGCAGGGGAAGAACACTGAAGCTTTCTTT.

The V call is TRBV5-4, the J call TRBJ1-2; 10 bases are a match to TRBD1. Germline lookup yields CDR1 SGHNT and CDR2 YYREEE (reference sequence). The CDR3 sequence is 16 residues long. Germline trimming cut 0 bases from V and 0 bases from J; bases unmatched to any gene: 2. This chain's CDR3 is CASSLGTGGANYGYTF. CDR3 in DNA: TGTGCCAGCAGCTTGGGGACAGGGGGAGCTAACTATGGCTACACCTTC.

CDR3 sequence reads: CATSDHDTGHAQYF. The CDR3 nucleotides read TGTGCCACCAGTGACCACGATACGGGCCACGCGCAGTATTTT. This chain uses TRBV24-1 with TRBJ2-3, with no clear D. The CDR3 covers 14 residues. CDR1 is KGHDR, CDR2 SFDVKD, per germline. V shed 4 bases and J shed 10 bases, with 17 bases lying between them.

The gene calls are TRBV3-1 (or the pseudogene TRBV3-2) and TRBJ1-2; D might be TRBD1 (5 bases). The CDR3 is made up of 15 amino acids. Germline V gives CDR1 LGHDT, CDR2 YNNKEL (reference sequence). V lost 4 bases to trimming and J lost 5 bases, with 17 bases between them. CDR3 DNA sequence: TGTGCCAGCAGCCTTAGGGGCAGGGAAGGATATGGCTACACCTTC. This sequence encodes CASSLRGREGYGYTF.

The V and J genes are TRBV6-5 and TRBJ2-2; 8 bases fit TRBD1. In germline, CDR1 is MNHEY, CDR2 SVGAGI. Trimming took 5 bases from V and 6 from J; bases not matched to a gene: 8. The CDR3 is made up of 15 amino acids. The CDR3: CASSKPGQVSGELFF. CDR3 DNA sequence: TGTGCCAGCAGTAAACCGGGACAGGTCTCCGGGGAGCTGTTTTTT.

The rearrangement joins TRBV30 to TRBJ1-5; TRBD1 aligns across 7 bases. Germline lookup yields CDR1 GTSNPN and CDR2 SVGIG (reference sequence). V shed 5 bases and J 2 bases; nucleotides not matched to a gene: 3. This CDR3 has 13 residues. The CDR3 is CAWADRGNQPQHF. For the CDR3, the DNA is TGTGCCTGGGCCGACAGGGGCAATCAGCCCCAGCATTTT.

The chain couples TRBV14 to TRBJ2-7, with TRBD1 matching over 9 bases. The germline V gene has CDR1 SGHDN and CDR2 FVKESK. The CDR3 runs to 18 residues. V gave up 5 bases and J gave up 0 bases; unmatched junction bases: 14. The CDR3 nucleotides read TGTGCCAGCAGCTTACAGGGGGCCGCAATGCCGAGCTCCTACGAGCAGTACTTC. It translates to CASSLQGAAMPSSYEQYF.

The V call is TRBV12-3 or TRBV12-4, the J call TRBJ2-7; D is ambiguous. The CDR3 extends over 13 amino acids. Trimming took 8 bases from V and 3 from J, leaving 14 bases between them. The CDR3: CASRFSNGYEQYF. CDR3 nucleotide sequence: TGTGCCAGCCGGTTCTCGAACGGCTACGAGCAGTACTTC.

The chain couples TRBV29-1 to TRBJ1-5, with 8 bases matching TRBD1. The CDR3 contains 14 residues. CDR1 and CDR2 from the germline V gene are SQVTM and ANQGSEA. V gave up 6 bases and J gave up 11 bases; unmatched junction bases: 15. The CDR3 DNA reads TGCAGCGTCATGACAGGGGCCGCGCGAGGGACCCAGCATTTT. Protein product: CSVMTGAARGTQHF. The whole variable domain, filled in from reference TRBV29-1 and TRBJ1-5, reads SAVISQKPSRDICQRGTSLTIQCQVDSQVTMMFWYRQQPGQSLTLIATANQGSEATYESGFVIDKFPISRPNLTFSTLTVSNMSPEDSSIYLCSVMTGAARGTQHFGDGTRLSIL.

The chain recombines TRBV2 with TRBJ1-2; D perhaps matches TRBD1 (5 bases). CDR3 size: 15 residues. Germline values: CDR1 SNHLY, CDR2 FYNNEI. V lost 4 bases and J 4 bases, leaving 16 bases between the germline ends. Here the CDR3 DNA reads TGTGCCAGCAGTGGTGGTGCAGGGCCGGCCTATGGCTACACCTTC. It codes for CASSGGAGPAYGYTF.

The rearrangement joins TRBV7-3 to TRBJ2-1; D may correspond to TRBD1 or TRBD2 (6 bases each). Looked up from germline, CDR1 is SGHTA and CDR2 is FQGTGA. CDR3 length equals 15 residues. V dropped 4 bases and J dropped 2 bases, with 12 bases sitting between them. CDR3 nucleotides: TGTGCCAGCAGCTCCCATAGGGGGGCCTACAATGAGCAGTTCTTC. Translation gives CASSSHRGAYNEQFF.

This chain links TRBV19 with TRBJ1-5; maybe TRBD1 (5 bases). V shed 10 bases and J shed 1 base, with 17 bases lying between them. The CDR3 consists of 15 residues. CDR1 is LNHDA, CDR2 SQIVND, per germline (reference sequence). The CDR3 DNA reads TGTGCCACGGTGGGGGAGGGAAGGAGCAATCAGCCCCAGCATTTT. Translation gives CATVGEGRSNQPQHF.

This chain connects TRBV7-6 to TRBJ2-2, with D uncertain. The CDR3 is 14 amino acids. Trimming left V 1 base short and J 8 bases short, with 11 bases between. Germline-derived CDR1 and CDR2 are SGHVS and FNYEAQ. CDR3 nucleotides: TGTGCCAGCAGCTTAGGTCAGCCCGGGGGGGAGCTGTTTTTT. Encoded protein: CASSLGQPGGELFF.

In this sample, this clone turned up once. V gene TRBV4-3 combines with J gene TRBJ2-7; D possibly corresponds to TRBD1 (6 bases). Germline values: CDR1 LGHNA, CDR2 YSLEER. This CDR3 spans 15 amino acids. V was clipped by 0 bases and J by 2 bases, with 11 bases between them. Here the CDR3 reads CASSQETGTPYEQYF. The CDR3 DNA reads as TGCGCCAGCAGCCAAGAAACAGGGACACCCTACGAGCAGTACTTC.

This clone was seen once. The chain has TRBV6-5 and TRBJ1-2, with D uncertain. CDR3 length: 14 amino acids. The germline gives CDR1 MNHEY, CDR2 SVGAGI. With 7 bases removed from V and 8 bases from J, the gap between germline ends came to 20 bases. In DNA, the CDR3 is TGTGCCAGCACCGATGGAGGAAAGTTAAGCGGCTACACCTTC. It yields the protein CASTDGGKLSGYTF.

This chain's CDR3 is CASSPSTAANYGYTF. CDR3 in DNA: TGTGCCAGCAGTCCTTCGACAGCAGCTAACTATGGCTACACCTTC. The chain employs TRBV25-1 and TRBJ1-2, with D possibly matching TRBD1 (5 bases). The germline CDR1 and CDR2 sequences are MGHDK and SYGVNS. V lost 5 bases, J lost 0 bases, and 13 bases lay in between. The CDR3 spans 15 residues.

A single count supports this clone. This chain uses TRBV5-1 with TRBJ2-1; no firm D call. The CDR3 is made up of 13 amino acids. CDR1 is SGHRS, CDR2 YFSETQ, per germline. The germline V and J ends were trimmed by 2 bases and 6 bases, with 9 bases remaining between them. CDR3 nucleotides: TGCGCCAGCAGCTTCAACGGAATCAATGAGCAGTTCTTC. Translating gives CASSFNGINEQFF.

The chain uses TRBV5-1 and TRBJ2-3; 9 bases are a match to TRBD1. Germline V lookup: CDR1 SGHRS, CDR2 YFSETQ. The CDR3 runs to 14 residues. After removal of 4 bases from V and 5 bases from J, the junction contained 5 bases not matched to a gene. This chain's CDR3 is CASSAVDRGDTQYF. The CDR3 DNA sequence: TGCGCCAGCAGCGCGGTGGACAGGGGAGATACGCAGTATTTT.

J is TRBJ1-1 and V is TRBV30; no firm D call. The CDR3 totals 14 residues. Germline lookup yields CDR1 GTSNPN and CDR2 SVGIG (reference sequence). Trimming stripped 7 bases from V and 4 bases from J, with 19 bases between. The CDR3 DNA sequence: TGTGCCTACGCCTCCGGGCCCCGGTCCACTGAAGCTTTCTTT. Amino acids: CAYASGPRSTEAFF.

This chain connects TRBV19 to TRBJ2-1; D uncertain. The CDR3 is 14 amino acids. Germline V lookup: CDR1 LNHDA, CDR2 SQIVND (reference sequence). V gave up 3 bases and J gave up 8 bases, with 14 bases separating them. CDR3 residues: CASSIDSPKHEQFF. CDR3 DNA sequence: TGTGCCAGTAGTATTGACTCCCCCAAGCATGAGCAGTTCTTC.

This sequence joins TRBV24-1 and TRBJ2-1; maybe TRBD1 (6 bases). Looked up from germline, CDR1 is KGHDR and CDR2 is SFDVKD. The CDR3 loop spans 12 amino acids. Trimming took 3 bases from V and 13 from J, leaving 12 bases between them. Here the CDR3 reads CATSDARGVQFF. The CDR3 nucleotides read TGTGCCACCAGTGATGCCAGGGGTGTCCAGTTCTTC.